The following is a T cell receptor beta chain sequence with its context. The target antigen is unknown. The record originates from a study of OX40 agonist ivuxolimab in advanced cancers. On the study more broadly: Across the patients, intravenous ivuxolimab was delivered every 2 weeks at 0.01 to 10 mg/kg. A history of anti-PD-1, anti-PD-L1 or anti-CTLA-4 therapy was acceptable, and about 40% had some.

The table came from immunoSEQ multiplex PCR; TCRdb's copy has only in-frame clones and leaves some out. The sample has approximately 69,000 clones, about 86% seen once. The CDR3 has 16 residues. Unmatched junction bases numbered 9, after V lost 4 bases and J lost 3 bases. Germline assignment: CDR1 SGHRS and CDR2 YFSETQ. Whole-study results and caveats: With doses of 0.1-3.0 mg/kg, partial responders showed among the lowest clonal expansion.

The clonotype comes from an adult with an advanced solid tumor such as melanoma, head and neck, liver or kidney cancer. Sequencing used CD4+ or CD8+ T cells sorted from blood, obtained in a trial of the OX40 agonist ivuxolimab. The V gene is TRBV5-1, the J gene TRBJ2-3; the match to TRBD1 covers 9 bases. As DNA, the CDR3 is TGCGCCAGCAGCCTTGGGCAGACAGGGGGAACAGATACGCAGTATTTT. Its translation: CASSLGQTGGTDTQYF.